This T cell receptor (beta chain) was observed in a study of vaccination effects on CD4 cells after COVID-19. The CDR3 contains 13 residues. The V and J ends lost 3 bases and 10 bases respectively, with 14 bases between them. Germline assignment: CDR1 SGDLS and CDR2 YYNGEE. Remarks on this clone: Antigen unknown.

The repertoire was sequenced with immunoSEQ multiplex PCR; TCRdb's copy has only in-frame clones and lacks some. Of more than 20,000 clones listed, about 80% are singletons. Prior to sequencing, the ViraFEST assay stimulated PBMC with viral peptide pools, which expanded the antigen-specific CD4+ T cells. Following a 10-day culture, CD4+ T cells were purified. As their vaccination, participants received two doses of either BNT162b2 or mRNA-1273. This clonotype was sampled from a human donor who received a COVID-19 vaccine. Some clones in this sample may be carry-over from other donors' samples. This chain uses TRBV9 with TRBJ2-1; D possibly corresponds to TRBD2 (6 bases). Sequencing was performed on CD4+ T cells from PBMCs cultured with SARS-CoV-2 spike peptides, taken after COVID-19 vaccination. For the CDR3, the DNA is TGTGCCAGCAGCGGAGCGGGCCTTACAGAGCAGTTCTTC. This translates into CASSGAGLTEQFF. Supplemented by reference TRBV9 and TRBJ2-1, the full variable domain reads DSGVTQTPKHLITATGQRVTLRCSPRSGDLSVYWYQQSLDQGLQFLIQYYNGEERAKGNILERFSAQQFPDLHSELNLSSLELGDSALYFCASSGAGLTEQFFGPGTRLTVL.